These T cell receptor beta chains were read from a single sample in a study of cytomegalovirus exposure and HLA in healthy donors. The repertoire was sequenced with immunoSEQ multiplex PCR; TCRdb's copy has only in-frame clones and lacks some. The sample has approximately 190,000 clones; approximately 79% are singletons. Material: PBMCs. The origin of the receptors is a middle-aged man in good health and CMV-seropositive. CDR3s include the opening cysteine and the closing phenylalanine or tryptophan. D genes are given only for firm matches. Not all rows give a size; the values are once, few, many and, for expanded clones, a class.

d_call: TRBD2
cdr3_length: 14
j_call: TRBJ2-1
v_call: TRBV7-3
clone_size: -
cdr3_aa: CASSLLGGYNEQFF
cdr3_nt: TGTGCCAGCAGCTTACTCGGGGGGTACAATGAGCAGTTCTTC

d_call: -
cdr3_length: 13
j_call: TRBJ1-5
v_call: TRBV9
clone_size: -
cdr3_aa: CASSALQGQPQHF
cdr3_nt: TGTGCCAGCAGCGCTCTTCAGGGGCAACCCCAGCATTTT

d_call: TRBD2
cdr3_length: 16
j_call: TRBJ2-5
v_call: TRBV30
clone_size: -
cdr3_aa: CAWSVLRGGFEETQYF
cdr3_nt: TGTGCCTGGAGTGTACTTCGGGGGGGATTTGAAGAGACCCAGTACTTC

d_call: TRBD1
cdr3_length: 16
j_call: TRBJ2-3
v_call: TRBV4-1
clone_size: -
cdr3_aa: CASSHAQGGSTDTQYF
cdr3_nt: TGCGCCAGCAGCCATGCACAGGGGGGTAGTACAGATACGCAGTATTTT

d_call: -
cdr3_length: 14
j_call: TRBJ2-5
v_call: TRBV27
clone_size: -
cdr3_aa: CASSFLPGKETQYF
cdr3_nt: TGTGCCAGCAGTTTCCTTCCGGGGAAAGAGACCCAGTACTTC

d_call: -
cdr3_length: 12
j_call: TRBJ2-5
v_call: TRBV7-6
clone_size: -
cdr3_aa: CASSFLRETQYF
cdr3_nt: TGTGCCAGCAGCTTTTTGCGGGAGACCCAGTACTTC

d_call: TRBD2
cdr3_length: 11
j_call: TRBJ2-1
v_call: TRBV29-1
clone_size: few
cdr3_aa: CSVTSANEQFF
cdr3_nt: TGCAGCGTTACTAGCGCCAATGAGCAGTTCTTC

d_call: -
cdr3_length: 14
j_call: TRBJ2-7
v_call: TRBV4-3
clone_size: -
cdr3_aa: CASSQDQGLGEQYF
cdr3_nt: TGCGCCAGCAGCCAAGACCAGGGCCTCGGCGAGCAGTACTTC

d_call: -
cdr3_length: 12
j_call: TRBJ2-7
v_call: TRBV6-5
clone_size: -
cdr3_aa: CASRGSDYEQYF
cdr3_nt: TGTGCCAGCCGGGGATCGGACTACGAGCAGTACTTC

d_call: -
cdr3_length: 13
j_call: TRBJ1-5
v_call: TRBV7-2
clone_size: -
cdr3_aa: CASSVNGGQPQHF
cdr3_nt: TGTGCCAGCAGCGTCAACGGGGGGCAGCCCCAGCATTTT

d_call: -
cdr3_length: 15
j_call: TRBJ2-6
v_call: TRBV5-1
clone_size: -
cdr3_aa: CASGHSSSGANVLTF
cdr3_nt: TGCGCCAGCGGTCACAGTTCCTCTGGGGCCAACGTCCTGACTTTC

d_call: TRBD1
cdr3_length: 15
j_call: TRBJ2-7
v_call: TRBV25-1
clone_size: -
cdr3_aa: CASSETDRISYEQYF
cdr3_nt: TGTGCCAGCAGTGAAACGGACAGGATTTCCTACGAGCAGTACTTC

d_call: -
cdr3_length: 14
j_call: TRBJ2-7
v_call: TRBV6-6
clone_size: few
cdr3_aa: CASRSPDSPYEQYF
cdr3_nt: TGTGCCAGCAGGTCCCCGGACAGCCCATACGAGCAGTACTTC

d_call: TRBD2
cdr3_length: 15
j_call: TRBJ2-2
v_call: TRBV2
clone_size: -
cdr3_aa: CAYGLAGGLAGELFF
cdr3_nt: TGTGCCTACGGGCTAGCGGGGGGGCTGGCCGGGGAGCTGTTTTTT

d_call: TRBD2
cdr3_length: 14
j_call: TRBJ2-5
v_call: TRBV5-1
clone_size: -
cdr3_aa: CASSLGAGEETQYF
cdr3_nt: TGCGCCAGCAGCTTGGGGGCGGGGGAAGAGACCCAGTACTTC

d_call: -
cdr3_length: 11
j_call: TRBJ2-3
v_call: TRBV30
clone_size: -
cdr3_aa: CAWTGLDTQYF
cdr3_nt: TGTGCCTGGACAGGGTTGGATACGCAGTATTTT

d_call: -
cdr3_length: 15
j_call: TRBJ2-1
v_call: TRBV5-1
clone_size: -
cdr3_aa: CASSRGGGANNEQFF
cdr3_nt: TGCGCCAGCAGCCGAGGTGGGGGGGCGAATAATGAGCAGTTCTTC

d_call: -
cdr3_length: 16
j_call: TRBJ2-2
v_call: TRBV7-9
clone_size: -
cdr3_aa: CSSSSPRDFPTGELFF
cdr3_nt: TGTTCCAGCAGCTCACCGAGGGATTTCCCCACCGGGGAGCTGTTTTTT

d_call: -
cdr3_length: 17
j_call: TRBJ2-6
v_call: TRBV19
clone_size: -
cdr3_aa: CASSIGASRSGANVLTF
cdr3_nt: TGTGCCAGTAGTATAGGGGCATCACGCTCTGGGGCCAACGTCCTGACTTTC

d_call: -
cdr3_length: 15
j_call: TRBJ2-2
v_call: TRBV9
clone_size: few
cdr3_aa: CASSVTGSNTGELFF
cdr3_nt: TGTGCCAGCAGCGTTACGGGGAGCAACACCGGGGAGCTGTTTTTT

d_call: -
cdr3_length: 16
j_call: TRBJ1-2
v_call: TRBV15
clone_size: -
cdr3_aa: CATSRDRGGASNGYTF
cdr3_nt: TGTGCCACCAGCAGAGATCGGGGGGGGGCCAGCAATGGCTACACCTTC

d_call: TRBD1
cdr3_length: 14
j_call: TRBJ2-1
v_call: TRBV5-1
clone_size: -
cdr3_aa: CASSLATGYNEQFF
cdr3_nt: TGCGCCAGCAGCTTGGCGACAGGGTACAATGAGCAGTTCTTC

d_call: -
cdr3_length: 15
j_call: TRBJ1-2
v_call: TRBV14
clone_size: few
cdr3_aa: CASSSRPNQAGGYTF
cdr3_nt: TGTGCCAGCAGCTCCCGACCCAATCAAGCAGGTGGCTACACCTTC

d_call: TRBD2
cdr3_length: 13
j_call: TRBJ2-7
v_call: TRBV29-1
clone_size: -
cdr3_aa: CSVGLAGAGEQYF
cdr3_nt: TGCAGCGTTGGCCTAGCGGGGGCAGGCGAGCAGTACTTC